The 10 T cell receptor beta chains presented below share a single source sample, sequenced in a study of shared clonotypes between healthy human individuals. The protocol was immunoSEQ multiplex PCR, while the TCRdb copy is restricted to in-frame clones and leaves out a portion. The table includes approximately 940,000 clones, roughly 72% detected once. Sample: memory CD4+ T cells sorted from blood. Stated subset: CD45RA-negative fraction. The source is a young man in good health.

A word on this clone: Just one base apart from a much larger clone, this may be a read error. Distinct nucleotide sequences in the sample also encode this CDR3. This chain connects TRBV4-3 to TRBJ1-2, with 9 bases that match TRBD1. The CDR3 spans 16 residues. The V segment lost 6 bases and the J segment 4 bases; nucleotides outside the gene matches: 12. Germline CDR1 and CDR2: LGHNA and YSLEER. The CDR3 here is CASSQRGTGLIYGYTF. The CDR3 coding sequence is TGCGCCAGCAGTCAAAGAGGGACAGGGCTAATCTATGGCTACACCTTC.

This clone has only a few counts. V gene TRBV2 combines with J gene TRBJ1-1, with 8 bases lining up with TRBD1. Trimming at V came to 6 bases and at J to 5 bases, leaving 8 bases not matched to a gene. Germline CDR1 SNHLY, CDR2 FYNNEI. The length of the CDR3 is 14 residues. CDR3 DNA sequence: TGTGCCAGCAGACGTCTCCGGGACAGGACTGAAGCTTTCTTT. Translated: CASRRLRDRTEAFF.

The chain employs TRBV19 and TRBJ2-4; tentatively, D is TRBD2 (6 bases). The germline V and J ends were trimmed by 3 bases and 0 bases, with 6 bases remaining between them. This CDR3 region has 14 residues. CDR1 and CDR2 from the germline V gene are LNHDA and SQIVND (reference sequence). The CDR3: CASSMGGAKNIQYF. CDR3 bases: TGTGCCAGTAGTATGGGGGGAGCCAAAAACATTCAGTACTTC.

J is TRBJ2-3 and V is TRBV5-1; TRBD2 matches at 8 bases. The CDR3 loop spans 15 amino acids. The germline gives CDR1 SGHRS, CDR2 YFSETQ. V lost 5 bases, J lost 2 bases, and 7 bases stayed unmatched. The CDR3 DNA follows: TGCGCCAGCAGAAAGATAGCGGGACCCACAGATACGCAGTATTTT. Translating it yields CASRKIAGPTDTQYF.

The chain uses TRBV15 and TRBJ2-3; D gene ambiguous. The V gene lost 4 bases and the J gene lost 2 bases, with 10 bases spanning the gap. This CDR3 region has 14 residues. CDR1 LNHNV and CDR2 YYDKDF come from the germline V gene (reference sequence). The CDR3 spells CATSTRVNTDTQYF. The CDR3 nucleotides are TGTGCCACCAGCACCCGAGTTAACACAGATACGCAGTATTTT.

The chain combines TRBV18 with TRBJ2-5; D gene unclear. Trimming stripped 4 bases from V and 0 bases from J, with 6 bases between. This CDR3 is built from 13 residues. Germline values: CDR1 KGHSH, CDR2 LQKENI. CDR3 loop: CASSLGHQETQYF. The CDR3 DNA follows: TGTGCCAGCTCACTCGGGCACCAAGAGACCCAGTACTTC.

The chain recombines TRBV5-8 with TRBJ2-1; either TRBD1 or TRBD2 may fit D (5 bases each). The germline gives CDR1 SGHTS, CDR2 YDEGEE. This CDR3 comprises 13 residues. Trimming removed 7 bases from V and 4 bases from J, with 12 bases in between. The CDR3 coding sequence is TGTGCCAGCTACGGGACGGGGTACAATGAGCAGTTCTTC. This translates into CASYGTGYNEQFF.

This chain connects TRBV5-4 to TRBJ2-7, with D possibly matching TRBD1 (5 bases). Germline values: CDR1 SGHNT, CDR2 YYREEE (reference sequence). CDR3 size: 15 residues. Trimming removed 1 base from V and 2 bases from J, with 13 bases in between. This chain's CDR3 is CASSLRSGSTYEQYF. CDR3 coding DNA: TGTGCCAGCAGCTTGCGGTCAGGGTCCACCTACGAGCAGTACTTC.

Note on this clone: The identical CDR3 is also encoded by other nucleotide sequences in the sample. The genes are TRBV5-1 and TRBJ1-5; D gene ambiguous. V lost 4 bases, J lost 4 bases, and 12 bases lay in between. Germline V gene data show CDR1 as SGHRS and CDR2 as YFSETQ. There are 14 residues in the CDR3. For the CDR3, the DNA is TGCGCCAGCAGCCCGGACGGTGTAAATCAGCCCCAGCATTTT. Encoded protein: CASSPDGVNQPQHF. The variable domain in full, completed from reference TRBV5-1 and TRBJ1-5, reads KAGVTQTPRYLIKTRGQQVTLSCSPISGHRSVSWYQQTPGQGLQFLFEYFSETQRNKGNFPGRFSGRQFSNSRSEMNVSTLELGDSALYLCASSPDGVNQPQHFGDGTRLSIL.

This CDR3 is CASSVTGDNEKLFF. The CDR3 bases are TGTGCCAGCAGCGTAACGGGGGATAATGAAAAACTGTTTTTT. The rearrangement uses TRBV9 and TRBJ1-4; perhaps TRBD1 as D (5 bases). The CDR3 consists of 14 residues. CDR1 SGDLS and CDR2 YYNGEE come from the germline V gene. V was pared by 1 base and J by 4 bases, with 8 bases between.